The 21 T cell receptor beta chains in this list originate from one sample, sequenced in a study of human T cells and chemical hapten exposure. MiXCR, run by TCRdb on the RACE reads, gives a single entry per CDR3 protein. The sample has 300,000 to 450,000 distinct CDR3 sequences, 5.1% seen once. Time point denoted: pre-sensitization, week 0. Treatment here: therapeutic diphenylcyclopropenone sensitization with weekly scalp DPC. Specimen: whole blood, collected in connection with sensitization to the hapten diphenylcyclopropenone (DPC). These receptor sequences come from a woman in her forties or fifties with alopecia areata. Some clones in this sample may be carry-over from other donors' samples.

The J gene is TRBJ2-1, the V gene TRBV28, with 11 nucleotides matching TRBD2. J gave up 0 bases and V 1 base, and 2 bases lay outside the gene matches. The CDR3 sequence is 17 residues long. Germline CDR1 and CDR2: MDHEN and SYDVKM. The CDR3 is CASSLSSGRISYNEQFF. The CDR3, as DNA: TGTGCCAGCAGTTTATCTAGCGGGAGGATCTCCTACAATGAGCAGTTCTTC.

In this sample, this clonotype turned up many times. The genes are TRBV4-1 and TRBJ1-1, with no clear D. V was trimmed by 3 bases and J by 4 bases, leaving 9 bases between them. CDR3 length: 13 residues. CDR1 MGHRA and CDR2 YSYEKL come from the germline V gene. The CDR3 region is CASSQSTLTEAFF. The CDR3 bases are TGCGCCAGCAGCCAGAGTACGCTCACTGAAGCTTTCTTT.

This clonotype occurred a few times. The CDR3 spells CASSSLGSANTGELFF. The CDR3 DNA sequence: TGTGCCAGCAGCTCTCTGGGGAGTGCGAACACCGGGGAGCTGTTTTTT. The chain joins TRBV5-6 to TRBJ2-2, with D possibly TRBD2 on 5 matching bases. The V gene's germline CDR1 is SGHDT and CDR2 YYEEEE. V lost 3 bases and J lost 0, with 12 bases in between. This CDR3 contains 16 residues.

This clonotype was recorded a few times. CDR3 residues: CASSTGHEAFF. For the CDR3, the DNA is TGTGCCAGCAGTACCGGGCATGAAGCTTTCTTT. The chain carries TRBV6-6 and TRBJ1-1; D is ambiguous. Germline CDR1 reads MNHNY; CDR2 reads SVGAGI (reference sequence). The CDR3 loop spans 11 amino acids. Trimming pared 5 bases from V and 7 bases from J, leaving 8 bases between.

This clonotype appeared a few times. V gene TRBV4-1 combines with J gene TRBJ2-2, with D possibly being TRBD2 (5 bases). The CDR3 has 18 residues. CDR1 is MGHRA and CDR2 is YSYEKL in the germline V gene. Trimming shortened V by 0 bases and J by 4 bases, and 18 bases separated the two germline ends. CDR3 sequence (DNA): TGCGCCAGCAGCCAAGAAATAGTAGGCGGGCTCGGCACCGGGGAGCTGTTTTTT. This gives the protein CASSQEIVGGLGTGELFF.

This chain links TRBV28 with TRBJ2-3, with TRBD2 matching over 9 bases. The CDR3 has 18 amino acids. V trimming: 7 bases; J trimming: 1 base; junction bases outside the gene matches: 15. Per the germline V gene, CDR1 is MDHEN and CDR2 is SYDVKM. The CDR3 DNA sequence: TGTGCCAGCACCGCCCTCGGTGTAGCGGGAGTGGGCACAGATACGCAGTATTTT. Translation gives CASTALGVAGVGTDTQYF.

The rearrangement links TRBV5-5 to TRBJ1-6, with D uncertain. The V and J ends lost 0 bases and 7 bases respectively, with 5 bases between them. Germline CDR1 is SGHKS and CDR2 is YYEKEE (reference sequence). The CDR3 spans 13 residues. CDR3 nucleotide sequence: TGTGCCAGCAGCTTGGCAAAAAATTCACCCCTCCACTTT. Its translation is CASSLAKNSPLHF.

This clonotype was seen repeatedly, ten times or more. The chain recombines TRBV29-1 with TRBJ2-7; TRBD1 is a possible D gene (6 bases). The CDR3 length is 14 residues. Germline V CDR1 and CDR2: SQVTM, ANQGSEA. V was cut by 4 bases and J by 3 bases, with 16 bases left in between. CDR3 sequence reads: CSVATGSPFYEQYF. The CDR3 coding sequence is TGCAGCGTTGCTACAGGGTCCCCCTTCTACGAGCAGTACTTC.

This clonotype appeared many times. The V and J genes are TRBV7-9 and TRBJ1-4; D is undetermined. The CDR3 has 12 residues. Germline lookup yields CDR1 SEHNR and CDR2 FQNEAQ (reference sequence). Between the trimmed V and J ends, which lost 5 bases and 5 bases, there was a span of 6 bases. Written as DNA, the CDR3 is TGTGCCAGCAGCCCAAGAAATGAAAAACTGTTTTTT. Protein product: CASSPRNEKLFF. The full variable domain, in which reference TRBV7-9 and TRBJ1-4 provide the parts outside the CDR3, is DTGVSQNPRHKITKRGQNVTFRCDPISEHNRLYWYRQTLGQGPEFLTYFQNEAQLEKSRLLSDRFSAERPKGSFSTLEIQRTEQGDSAMYLCASSPRNEKLFFGSGTQLSVL.

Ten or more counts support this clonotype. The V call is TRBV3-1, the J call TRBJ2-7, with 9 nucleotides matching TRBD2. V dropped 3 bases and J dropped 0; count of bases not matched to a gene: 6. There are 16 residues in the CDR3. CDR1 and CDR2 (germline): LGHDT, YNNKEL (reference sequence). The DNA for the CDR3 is TGTGCCAGCAGCCATCATACTAGCGGGTACTCCTACGAGCAGTACTTC. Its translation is CASSHHTSGYSYEQYF.

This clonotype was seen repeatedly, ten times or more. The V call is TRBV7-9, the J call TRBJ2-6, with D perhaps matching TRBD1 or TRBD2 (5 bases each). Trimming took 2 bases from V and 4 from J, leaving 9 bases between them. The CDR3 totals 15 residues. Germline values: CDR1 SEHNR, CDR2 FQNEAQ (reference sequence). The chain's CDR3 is CASSLLGEGANVLTF. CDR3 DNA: TGTGCCAGCAGCTTATTGGGGGAAGGGGCCAACGTCCTGACTTTC. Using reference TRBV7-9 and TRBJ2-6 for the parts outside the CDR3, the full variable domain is DTGVSQNPRHKITKRGQNVTFRCDPISEHNRLYWYRQTLGQGPEFLTYFQNEAQLEKSRLLSDRFSAERPKGSFSTLEIQRTEQGDSAMYLCASSLLGEGANVLTFGAGSRLTVL.

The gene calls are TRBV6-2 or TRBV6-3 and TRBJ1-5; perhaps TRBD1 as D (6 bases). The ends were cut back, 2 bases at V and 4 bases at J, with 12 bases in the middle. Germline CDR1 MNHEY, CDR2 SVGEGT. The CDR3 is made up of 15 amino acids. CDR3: CASSYGQLSNQPQHF. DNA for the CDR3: TGTGCCAGCAGTTACGGACAGTTGAGTAATCAGCCCCAGCATTTT.

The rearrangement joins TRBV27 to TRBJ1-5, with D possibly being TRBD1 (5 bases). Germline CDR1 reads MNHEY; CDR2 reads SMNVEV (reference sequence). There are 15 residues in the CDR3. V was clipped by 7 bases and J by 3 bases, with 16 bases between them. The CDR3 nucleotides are TGTGCCAGCAAGGGACCCGGGACCCTCAATCAGCCCCAGCATTTT. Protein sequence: CASKGPGTLNQPQHF.

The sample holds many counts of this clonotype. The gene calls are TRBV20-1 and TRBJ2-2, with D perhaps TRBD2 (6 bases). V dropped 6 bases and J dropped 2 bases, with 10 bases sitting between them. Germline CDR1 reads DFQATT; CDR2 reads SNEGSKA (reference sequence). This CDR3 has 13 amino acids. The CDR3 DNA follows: TGCAGTGCCGGGACTTTTAACACCGGGGAGCTGTTTTTT. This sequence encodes CSAGTFNTGELFF.

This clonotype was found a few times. The CDR3 protein is CSGASGGDEQYF. The CDR3, as DNA: TGCAGTGGGGCTAGCGGGGGGGACGAGCAGTACTTC. The rearrangement uses TRBV20-1 and TRBJ2-7; 12 positions match TRBD2. J gave up 5 bases and V 7 bases, and 3 bases lay outside the gene matches. Germline values: CDR1 DFQATT, CDR2 SNEGSKA (reference sequence). The CDR3 length is 12 residues.

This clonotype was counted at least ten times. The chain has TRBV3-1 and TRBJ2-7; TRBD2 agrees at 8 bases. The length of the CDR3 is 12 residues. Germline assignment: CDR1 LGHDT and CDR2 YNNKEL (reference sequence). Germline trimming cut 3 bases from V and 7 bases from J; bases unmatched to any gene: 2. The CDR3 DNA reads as TGTGCCAGCAGCCACGGGACTAGGGAGCAGTACTTC. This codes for CASSHGTREQYF.

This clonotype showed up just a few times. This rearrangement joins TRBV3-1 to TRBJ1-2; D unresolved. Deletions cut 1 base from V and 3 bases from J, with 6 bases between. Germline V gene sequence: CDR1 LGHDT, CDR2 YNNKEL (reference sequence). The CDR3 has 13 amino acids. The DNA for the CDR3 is TGTGCCAGCAGCCAAGTAGATCACTATGGCTACACCTTC. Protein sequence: CASSQVDHYGYTF.

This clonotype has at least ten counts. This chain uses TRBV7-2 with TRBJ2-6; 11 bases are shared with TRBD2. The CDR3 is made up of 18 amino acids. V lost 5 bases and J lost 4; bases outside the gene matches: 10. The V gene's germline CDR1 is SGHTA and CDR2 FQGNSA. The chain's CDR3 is CASSPRVLAGAGANVLTF. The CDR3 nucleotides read TGTGCCAGCAGCCCCAGAGTACTAGCGGGAGCGGGGGCCAACGTCCTGACTTTC.

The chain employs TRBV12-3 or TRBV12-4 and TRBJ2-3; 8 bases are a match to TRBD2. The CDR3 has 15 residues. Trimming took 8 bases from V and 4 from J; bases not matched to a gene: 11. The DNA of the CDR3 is TGTGCCAGCTGTGAAAGCGGGAGTGGTGCAGATACGCAGTATTTT. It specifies CASCESGSGADTQYF.

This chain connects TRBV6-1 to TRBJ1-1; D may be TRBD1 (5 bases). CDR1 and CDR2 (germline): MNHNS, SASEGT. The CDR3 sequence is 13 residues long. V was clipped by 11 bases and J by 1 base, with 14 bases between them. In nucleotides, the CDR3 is TGTGCCGGGAGGGGACGGGAGAACACTGAAGCTTTCTTT. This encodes CAGRGRENTEAFF.

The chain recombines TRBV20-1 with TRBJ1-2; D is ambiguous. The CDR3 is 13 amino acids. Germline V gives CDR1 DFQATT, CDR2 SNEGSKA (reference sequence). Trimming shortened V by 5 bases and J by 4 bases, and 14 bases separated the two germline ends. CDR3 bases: TGCAGTGCTCCTCCGAGACAACGCTATGGCTACACCTTC. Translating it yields CSAPPRQRYGYTF.